The T cell receptor beta chain under discussion was sequenced for a study of cytomegalovirus exposure and HLA in healthy donors. The study's findings and limits: For cytomegalovirus status, the classifier reportedly gave diagnoses with high specificity and sensitivity. A further, later analysis showed that HLA-associated TCR beta chains (compared with equally common others) were more clonally expanded. TCR association rates varied by HLA locus in a later analysis, with DRB1 highest and HLA-C lowest.

In the PCR, 60 Vbeta and 13 Jbeta primers were used. TCRdb's table, derived via immunoSEQ multiplex PCR, lists solely in-frame clones and lacks some. The sample consists of under 200,000 clones, roughly 73% of them appearing once. Details on this clone: Its target is unknown.

The source is a woman between 25 and 40 years old in good health and CMV-seronegative. Sequencing used PBMCs.

The DNA for the CDR3 is TGTGCCAGCAGCTTGACTCTAGAAACCTATGGCTACACCTTC. Protein: CASSLTLETYGYTF. This chain connects TRBV5-6 to TRBJ1-2; no definite D call. V lost 1 base, J lost 4 bases, and 11 bases lay in between. Germline CDR1 SGHDT, CDR2 YYEEEE. CDR3 length: 14 amino acids.